These 25 T cell receptor beta chains originate from one sample sequenced in a study of T-cell reconstitution after alpha-beta-depleted transplantation in children. The TCRbeta library incorporated unique molecular identifiers. Via MiXCR, TCRdb re-called the PCR reads, giving one row per CDR3 protein. The data contain about 260,000 distinct CDR3 sequences, around 7.5% of them singletons. Material: PBMCs, mostly from graft donor cells, obtained 180 days after TCRalphabeta/CD19-depleted stem cell transplant. The receptor source for this set is a male patient younger than 18 who had a stem cell transplant for acute lymphoblastic leukemia, so the T cells may come from the graft donor.

This clonotype was detected many times. The rearrangement links TRBV12-3 or TRBV12-4 to TRBJ1-5; no reliable D call. V gave up 2 bases and J gave up 3 bases, with 5 bases separating them. CDR3 size: 13 residues. The CDR3 protein is CASSLRLNQPQHF. Written as DNA, the CDR3 is TGTGCCAGCAGTTTAAGGCTCAATCAGCCCCAGCATTTT.

This clonotype was seen repeatedly, ten times or more. The rearrangement joins TRBV27 to TRBJ2-6; no clear D gene. CDR1 and CDR2 (germline): MNHEY, SMNVEV (reference sequence). CDR3 length equals 14 residues. V was shortened by 6 bases and J by 0 bases, with 6 bases between the two germline ends. CDR3 in DNA: TGTGCCAGCAGCCCTTCCTCTGGGGCCAACGTCCTGACTTTC. Translating it yields CASSPSSGANVLTF.

This clonotype has at least ten counts. The rearrangement links TRBV7-9 to TRBJ2-1; D ambiguous. Per germline, CDR1 SEHNR and CDR2 FQNEAQ (reference sequence). Between the trimmed V and J ends, which lost 5 bases and 12 bases, there was a span of 14 bases. The CDR3 runs to 12 residues. CDR3 region: CASSPGPRWQFF. CDR3 sequence (DNA): TGTGCCAGCAGCCCCGGTCCCCGGTGGCAGTTCTTC. Based on the CDR3 plus reference TRBV7-9 and TRBJ2-1, the full variable domain is DTGVSQNPRHKITKRGQNVTFRCDPISEHNRLYWYRQTLGQGPEFLTYFQNEAQLEKSRLLSDRFSAERPKGSFSTLEIQRTEQGDSAMYLCASSPGPRWQFFGPGTRLTVL.

There are a few counts of this clonotype. J is TRBJ2-5 and V is TRBV18; 10 bases agree with TRBD2. V shed 6 bases, J shed 0 bases, and the junction held 7 bases outside the gene matches. Germline CDR1 reads KGHSH; CDR2 reads LQKENI. This CDR3 has 16 amino acids. The CDR3 protein is CASSSTSGTYQETQYF. The CDR3 DNA reads as TGTGCCAGCTCCTCAACTAGCGGGACGTACCAAGAGACCCAGTACTTC. Combining the CDR3 with reference TRBV18 and TRBJ2-5 gives the whole variable domain NAGVMQNPRHLVRRRGQEARLRCSPMKGHSHVYWYRQLPEEGLKFMVYLQKENIIDESGMPKERFSAEFPKEGPSILRIQQVVRGDSAAYFCASSSTSGTYQETQYFGPGTRLLVL.

This clonotype was seen repeatedly, ten times or more. V and J are TRBV6-5 and TRBJ1-2; the D is unclear. CDR1 is MNHEY and CDR2 is SVGAGI in the germline V gene. This CDR3 is 14 amino acids long. The germline V and J ends were trimmed by 2 bases and 2 bases, with 9 bases remaining between them. The CDR3 region is CASSYGLLNYGYTF. The CDR3 bases are TGTGCCAGCAGTTACGGACTACTGAACTATGGCTACACCTTC.

This clonotype occurred many times. A much larger clone differs from this one at a single base, so this may be a read error. The chain links TRBV10-3 to TRBJ2-5; no definite D call. This CDR3 spans 16 amino acids. CDR1 ENHRY and CDR2 SYGVKD come from the germline V gene. The CDR3 coding sequence is TGTGCCATCAGTGAAGGATTCGGCCTCTTCCAAGACACCCAGTACTTC. Its translation: CAISEGFGLFQDTQYF.

This clonotype was detected ten times or more. The chain joins TRBV4-2 to TRBJ1-4, with D possibly being TRBD1 (6 bases). This CDR3 is 16 amino acids long. Germline V lookup: CDR1 LGHNA, CDR2 YNFKEQ. Trimming cost V 4 bases and J 0 bases, with 12 bases left between them. In DNA, the CDR3 is TGTGCCAGCAGCCTAGGGACACTTGCAACTAATGAAAAACTGTTTTTT. Its protein is CASSLGTLATNEKLFF.

At least ten counts were recorded for this clonotype. The genes are TRBV11-2 and TRBJ2-5; D ambiguous. The CDR3 covers 12 residues. V dropped 5 bases and J dropped 1 base, with 5 bases sitting between them. Per the germline V gene, CDR1 is SGHAT and CDR2 is FQNNGV. The CDR3, as DNA: TGTGCCAGCAGCGGGTTCCAAGAGACCCAGTACTTC. Encoded protein: CASSGFQETQYF.

This clonotype was found many times. The V and J genes are TRBV10-3 and TRBJ2-1; maybe TRBD1 (6 bases). This CDR3 contains 13 residues. V was clipped by 11 bases and J by 6 bases, with 17 bases between them. CDR1 and CDR2 from the germline V gene are ENHRY and SYGVKD. The CDR3 region has the DNA TGTGCCTTGGGAACTGGGGGCTCCAATGAGCAGTTCTTC. As protein: CALGTGGSNEQFF.

The table lists this clonotype with many counts. V gene TRBV7-2 combines with J gene TRBJ1-1; TRBD1 matches at 7 bases. With V trimmed by 5 bases and J by 0 bases, 3 bases remained unmatched. Germline V CDR1 and CDR2: SGHTA, FQGNSA. The CDR3 totals 14 residues. CDR3 nucleotide sequence: TGTGCCAGCAGCGTGGACAGGATGAACACTGAAGCTTTCTTT. Its protein is CASSVDRMNTEAFF.

This clonotype was counted many times. The chain carries TRBV11-2 and TRBJ2-7; possible D gene TRBD1, 6 bases. There are 16 residues in the CDR3. V was shortened by 4 bases and J by 2 bases, with 18 bases between the two germline ends. Germline CDR1 reads SGHAT; CDR2 reads FQNNGV. In nucleotides, the CDR3 is TGTGCCAGCAGCTCCACTGGGACAACGATGCCCTACGAGCAGTACTTC. Translating it yields CASSSTGTTMPYEQYF.

In its sample, this clonotype was seen many times. The J gene is TRBJ1-3, the V gene TRBV5-1, with D possibly TRBD1 on 6 matching bases. V lost 0 bases and J lost 2, with 9 bases in between. The CDR3 loop spans 15 amino acids. The germline gives CDR1 SGHRS, CDR2 YFSETQ. This CDR3 reads CASSLVGGTGNTIYF. In DNA form, the CDR3 reads TGCGCCAGCAGCTTGGTAGGGGGAACTGGAAACACCATATATTTT.

This clonotype was detected ten times or more. The chain links TRBV12-3 or TRBV12-4 to TRBJ2-1; unclear D gene. Trimming took 6 bases from V and 9 from J, leaving 15 bases between them. CDR3 length equals 13 residues. The CDR3 DNA follows: TGTGCCAGCAGCCCCGGGCGTCGGGCTGAGCAGTTCTTC. Amino acids: CASSPGRRAEQFF.

This clonotype was recorded at least ten times. This sequence joins TRBV25-1 and TRBJ1-1, with D unclear. Germline CDR1 reads MGHDK; CDR2 reads SYGVNS. Trimming took off 5 bases at V and 1 base at J, with 11 bases between the two ends. The CDR3 runs to 14 residues. CDR3 in amino acids: CASSLGSRNTEAFF. DNA of the CDR3: TGTGCCAGCAGTCTGGGGAGTAGGAACACTGAAGCTTTCTTT.

This clonotype occurred many times. The V gene is TRBV28, the J gene TRBJ2-5, with D maybe TRBD2 (5 bases). Germline V gene sequence: CDR1 MDHEN, CDR2 SYDVKM. V lost 6 bases to trimming and J lost 9 bases, with 14 bases between them. The CDR3 consists of 12 residues. CDR3 sequence: CASSRTVGAQYF. DNA of the CDR3: TGTGCCAGCAGCCGGACTGTCGGGGCCCAGTACTTC.

In its sample, this clonotype was seen many times. The chain's CDR3 is CASNRGGSTGELFF. Here the CDR3 DNA reads TGCGCCAGCAACCGGGGAGGGAGCACCGGGGAGCTGTTTTTT. The chain links TRBV4-3 to TRBJ2-2, with 7 bases lining up with TRBD2. The CDR3 extends over 14 amino acids. V shed 7 bases and J 4 bases; nucleotides not matched to a gene: 6. Germline CDR1 is LGHNA and CDR2 is YSLEER.

This clonotype was seen repeatedly, ten times or more. The CDR3 protein is CASSLTTGTQHF. DNA for the CDR3: TGTGCCAGCAGCCTAACCACAGGGACCCAGCATTTT. The rearrangement links TRBV12-3 or TRBV12-4 to TRBJ1-5, with D perhaps TRBD1 (6 bases). V gave up 6 bases and J gave up 11 bases, with 14 bases separating them. The CDR3 runs 12 residues.

At least ten counts were recorded for this clonotype. This chain joins TRBV5-1 and TRBJ1-1; 7 nucleotides match TRBD1. The CDR3 covers 15 residues. V shed 0 bases and J 1 base; nucleotides not matched to a gene: 3. In germline, CDR1 is SGHRS, CDR2 YFSETQ. The CDR3 reads CASSLAGQANTEAFF. The CDR3 DNA sequence: TGCGCCAGCAGCTTGGCCGGACAGGCGAACACTGAAGCTTTCTTT.

This clonotype was seen repeatedly, ten times or more. This chain's CDR3 is CASSYAGAAYEQYF. CDR3 DNA: TGTGCCAGCAGTTACGCGGGGGCCGCCTACGAGCAGTACTTC. This chain uses TRBV6-5 with TRBJ2-7, with TRBD2 as a possible D gene (7 bases). The CDR3 loop spans 14 amino acids. The V gene lost 2 bases and the J gene lost 2 bases, with 10 bases spanning the gap. The germline V gene encodes CDR1 MNHEY and CDR2 SVGAGI.

This clonotype appeared many times. CDR3: CASSVGAGGPADTQYF. DNA for the CDR3: TGTGCCAGCAGCGTAGGAGCGGGAGGGCCGGCAGATACGCAGTATTTT. The chain has TRBV9 and TRBJ2-3, with 10 nucleotides matching TRBD2. CDR3 length: 16 amino acids. V was clipped by 0 bases and J by 4 bases; unmatched bases: 5. Germline-derived CDR1 and CDR2 are SGDLS and YYNGEE. Complete variable domain (other parts from reference TRBV9 and TRBJ2-3): DSGVTQTPKHLITATGQRVTLRCSPRSGDLSVYWYQQSLDQGLQFLIQYYNGEERAKGNILERFSAQQFPDLHSELNLSSLELGDSALYFCASSVGAGGPADTQYFGPGTRLTVL.

For this clonotype: This could be a read error, since a much larger clone is one nucleotide away. This sequence joins TRBV6-1 and TRBJ2-3, with 7 bases aligning to TRBD2. The CDR3 has 12 amino acids. From germline, CDR1 is MNHNS and CDR2 SASEGT. The CDR3 spells CASTGRADPQYF. CDR3 DNA: TGTGCCAGCACAGGGAGGGCAGATCCGCAGTATTTT.

This chain uses TRBV18 with TRBJ2-7; 8 bases align to TRBD1. Trimming cost V 4 bases and J 2 bases; bases outside gene matches: 7. Germline assignment: CDR1 KGHSH and CDR2 LQKENI. This CDR3 has 15 residues. The CDR3 sequence is CASSHSARGPYEQYF. In nucleotides, the CDR3 is TGTGCCAGCTCACATTCGGCCAGGGGGCCCTACGAGCAGTACTTC.

As to this clonotype: Given a much more abundant clone one base away, this may be a read error. This sequence joins TRBV23-1 and TRBJ2-5; TRBD2 matches at 8 bases. TRBV23-1 is placed among ORFs of uncertain function. CDR3 length: 17 amino acids. V lost 0 bases, J lost 3 bases, and 9 bases stayed unmatched. DNA of the CDR3: TGCGCCAGCAGTCAATCGCTCACGGGACTAGGTGAAGAGACCCAGTACTTC. This encodes CASSQSLTGLGEETQYF.

This clonotype was detected ten times or more. The chain combines TRBV28 with TRBJ2-1, with D tentatively TRBD1 or TRBD2 (5 bases each). This CDR3 is 12 amino acids long. V was cut by 3 bases and J by 11 bases, with 11 bases left in between. Germline-derived CDR1 and CDR2 are MDHEN and SYDVKM. In DNA, the CDR3 is TGTGCCAGCAGTTTTCCCCCGGGACAGCAGTTCTTC. Translation gives CASSFPPGQQFF.

In this sample, this clonotype turned up many times. The chain combines TRBV6-1 with TRBJ1-5; D gene unclear. The germline CDR1 and CDR2 sequences are MNHNS and SASEGT. Trimming left V 6 bases short and J 5 bases short, with 17 bases between. CDR3 length: 15 amino acids. CDR3 region: CASSPTDPLYQPQHF. In nucleotides, the CDR3 is TGTGCCAGCAGCCCCACGGACCCCCTCTATCAGCCCCAGCATTTT.